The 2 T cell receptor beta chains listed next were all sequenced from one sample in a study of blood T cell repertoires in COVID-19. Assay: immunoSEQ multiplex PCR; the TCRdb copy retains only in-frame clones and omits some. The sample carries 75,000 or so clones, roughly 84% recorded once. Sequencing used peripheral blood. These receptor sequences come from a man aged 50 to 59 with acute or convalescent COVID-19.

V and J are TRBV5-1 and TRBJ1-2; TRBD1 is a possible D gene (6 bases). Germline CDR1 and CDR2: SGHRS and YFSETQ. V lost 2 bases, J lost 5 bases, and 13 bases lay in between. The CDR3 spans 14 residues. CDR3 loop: CASSFAGEEYGYTF. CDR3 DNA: TGCGCCAGCAGCTTTGCAGGGGAAGAGTATGGCTACACCTTC.

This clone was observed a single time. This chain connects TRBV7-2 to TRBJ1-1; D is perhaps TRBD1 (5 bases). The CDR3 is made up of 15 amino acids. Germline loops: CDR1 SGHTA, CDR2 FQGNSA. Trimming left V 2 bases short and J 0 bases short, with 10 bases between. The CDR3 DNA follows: TGTGCCAGCAGCTTAAGCGGGGGACTGAACACTGAAGCTTTCTTT. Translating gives CASSLSGGLNTEAFF. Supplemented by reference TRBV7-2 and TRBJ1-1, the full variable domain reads GAGVSQSPSNKVTEKGKDVELRCDPISGHTALYWYRQSLGQGLEFLIYFQGNSAPDKSGLPSDRFSAERTGGSVSTLTIQRTQQEDSAVYLCASSLSGGLNTEAFFGQGTRLTVV.